This T cell receptor beta chain was obtained from a study of T cell responses to AZD1222 COVID-19 vaccine. Second-dose groups at about 4 or about 12 weeks were pooled. Sequencing was performed with immunoSEQ multiplex PCR; in TCRdb, only in-frame clones are kept and a portion is missing. The table has some 86,000 clones, about 88% seen once; the top ten hold 6% to 7.5%. V trimming: 2 bases; J trimming: 4 bases; junction bases outside the gene matches: 12. CDR3 length: 19 residues. Germline-derived CDR1 and CDR2 are SGHVS and FNYEAQ. The sequence was obtained from an adult who received the AZD1222 COVID-19 vaccine. The sample consisted of peripheral blood, taken 28 days after the second AZD1222 dose. This chain connects TRBV7-6 to TRBJ2-5; 14 bases align to TRBD2. In DNA, the CDR3 is TGTGCCAGCAGCTTATGGGACAGGGGACTAGCGGGAGTCATAGAGACCCAGTACTTC. The encoded protein is CASSLWDRGLAGVIETQYF.